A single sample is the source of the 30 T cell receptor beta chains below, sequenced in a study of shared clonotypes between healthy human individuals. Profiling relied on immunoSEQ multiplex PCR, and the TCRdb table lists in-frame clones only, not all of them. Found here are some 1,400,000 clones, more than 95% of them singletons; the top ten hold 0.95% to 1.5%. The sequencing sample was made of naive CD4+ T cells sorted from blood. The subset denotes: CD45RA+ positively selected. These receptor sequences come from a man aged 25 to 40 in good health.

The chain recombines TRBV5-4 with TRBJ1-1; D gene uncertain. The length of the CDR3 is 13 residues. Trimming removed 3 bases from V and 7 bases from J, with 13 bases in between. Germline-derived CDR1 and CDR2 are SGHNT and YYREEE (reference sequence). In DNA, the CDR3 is TGTGCCAGCAGCTCCGGAAGACGGCGTGAAGCTTTCTTT. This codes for CASSSGRRREAFF.

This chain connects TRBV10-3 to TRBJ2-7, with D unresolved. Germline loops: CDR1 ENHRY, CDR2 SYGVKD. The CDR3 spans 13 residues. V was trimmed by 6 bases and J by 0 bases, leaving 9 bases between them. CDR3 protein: CAIRGKASYEQYF. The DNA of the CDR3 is TGTGCCATCAGGGGGAAGGCCTCCTACGAGCAGTACTTC.

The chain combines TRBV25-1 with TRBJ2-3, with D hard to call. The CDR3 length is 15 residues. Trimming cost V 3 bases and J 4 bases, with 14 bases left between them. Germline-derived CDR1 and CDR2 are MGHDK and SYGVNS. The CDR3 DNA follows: TGTGCCAGCAGTGATTGGGCCCCCACCTCAGATACGCAGTATTTT. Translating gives CASSDWAPTSDTQYF.

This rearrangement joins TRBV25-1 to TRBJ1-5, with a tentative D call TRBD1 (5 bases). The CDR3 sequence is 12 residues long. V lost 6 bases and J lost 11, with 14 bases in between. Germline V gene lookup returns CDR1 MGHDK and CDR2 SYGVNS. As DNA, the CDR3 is TGTGCCAGCAGCTCCGGGACCGGGGCCCAGCATTTT. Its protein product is CASSSGTGAQHF.

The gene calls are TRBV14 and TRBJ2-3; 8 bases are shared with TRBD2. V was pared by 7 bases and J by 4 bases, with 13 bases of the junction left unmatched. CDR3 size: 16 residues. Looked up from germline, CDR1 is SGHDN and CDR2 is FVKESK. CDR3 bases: TGTGCCAGCACCAGACCCCAGCGGGAGTTAGCAGATACGCAGTATTTT. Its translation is CASTRPQRELADTQYF.

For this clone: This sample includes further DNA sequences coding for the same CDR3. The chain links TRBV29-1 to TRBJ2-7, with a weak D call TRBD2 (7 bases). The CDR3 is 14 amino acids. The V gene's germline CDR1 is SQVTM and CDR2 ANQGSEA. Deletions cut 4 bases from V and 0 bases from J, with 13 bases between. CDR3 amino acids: CSVGGGGSSYEQYF. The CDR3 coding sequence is TGCAGCGTTGGGGGAGGGGGGAGCTCCTACGAGCAGTACTTC.

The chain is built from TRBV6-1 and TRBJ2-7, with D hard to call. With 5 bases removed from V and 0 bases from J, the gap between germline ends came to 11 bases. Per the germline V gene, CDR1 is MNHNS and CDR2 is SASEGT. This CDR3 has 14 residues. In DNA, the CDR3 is TGTGCCAGCAGTCAAAACCACCTCTCCTACGAGCAGTACTTC. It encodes CASSQNHLSYEQYF.

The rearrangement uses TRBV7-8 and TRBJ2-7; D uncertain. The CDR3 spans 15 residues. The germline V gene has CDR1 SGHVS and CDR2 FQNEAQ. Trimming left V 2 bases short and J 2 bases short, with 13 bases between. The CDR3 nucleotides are TGTGCCAGCAGCTTAACGCCCATGGTAACCTACGAGCAGTACTTC. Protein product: CASSLTPMVTYEQYF.

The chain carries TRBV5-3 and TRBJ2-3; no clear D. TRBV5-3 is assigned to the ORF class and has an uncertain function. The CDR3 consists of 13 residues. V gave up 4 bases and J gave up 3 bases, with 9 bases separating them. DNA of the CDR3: TGTGCCAGAAGCCATAGCCGTACAGATACGCAGTATTTT. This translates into CARSHSRTDTQYF.

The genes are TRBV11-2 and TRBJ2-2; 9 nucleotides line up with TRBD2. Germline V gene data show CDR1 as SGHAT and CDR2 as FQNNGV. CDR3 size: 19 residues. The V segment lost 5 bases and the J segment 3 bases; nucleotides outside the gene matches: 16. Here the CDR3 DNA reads TGTGCCAGCAGCACTATACGACTAGCGGCCCAACTTTACACCGGGGAGCTGTTTTTT. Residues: CASSTIRLAAQLYTGELFF.

The CDR3 nucleotides read TGTGCCAGCAGACCGGGACTCCCTCCCCACGAGCAGTACTTC. It yields the protein CASRPGLPPHEQYF. The chain recombines TRBV2 with TRBJ2-7; D is perhaps TRBD2 (6 bases). Germline loops: CDR1 SNHLY, CDR2 FYNNEI. V lost 6 bases, J lost 5 bases, and 17 bases lay in between. CDR3 length: 14 amino acids.

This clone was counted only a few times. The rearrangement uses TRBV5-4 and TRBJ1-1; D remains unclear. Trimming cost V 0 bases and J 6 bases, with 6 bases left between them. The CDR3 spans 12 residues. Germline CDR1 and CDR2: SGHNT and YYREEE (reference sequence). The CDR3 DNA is TGTGCCAGCAGCTTGGACAGTGCTGAAGCTTTCTTT. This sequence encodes CASSLDSAEAFF.

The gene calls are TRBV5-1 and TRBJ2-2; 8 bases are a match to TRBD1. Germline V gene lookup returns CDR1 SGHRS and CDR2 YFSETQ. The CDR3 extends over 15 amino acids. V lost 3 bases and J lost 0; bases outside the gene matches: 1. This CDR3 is CASSSGGSNTGELFF. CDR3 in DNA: TGCGCCAGCAGCTCAGGGGGCTCGAACACCGGGGAGCTGTTTTTT.

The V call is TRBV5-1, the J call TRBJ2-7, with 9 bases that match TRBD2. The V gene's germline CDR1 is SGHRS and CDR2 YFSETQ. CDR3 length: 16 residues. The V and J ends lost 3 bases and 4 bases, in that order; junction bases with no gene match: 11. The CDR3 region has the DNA TGCGCCAGCAGCTCCGCCCAGACTAGCGGACAGTACGAGCAGTACTTC. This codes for CASSSAQTSGQYEQYF.

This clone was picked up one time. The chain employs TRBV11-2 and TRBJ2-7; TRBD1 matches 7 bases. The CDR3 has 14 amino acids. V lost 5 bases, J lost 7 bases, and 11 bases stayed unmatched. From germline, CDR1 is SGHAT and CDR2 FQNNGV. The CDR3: CASSPRGIGLEQYF. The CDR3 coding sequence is TGTGCCAGCAGCCCCAGGGGGATCGGTTTGGAGCAGTACTTC.

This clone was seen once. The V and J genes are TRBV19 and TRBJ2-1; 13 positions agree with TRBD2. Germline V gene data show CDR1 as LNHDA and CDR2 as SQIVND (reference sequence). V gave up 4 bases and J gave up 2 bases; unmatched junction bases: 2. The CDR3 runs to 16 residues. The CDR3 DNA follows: TGTGCCAGTAGTACACTAGCGGGAGGGCCCTACAATGAGCAGTTCTTC. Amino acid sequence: CASSTLAGGPYNEQFF.

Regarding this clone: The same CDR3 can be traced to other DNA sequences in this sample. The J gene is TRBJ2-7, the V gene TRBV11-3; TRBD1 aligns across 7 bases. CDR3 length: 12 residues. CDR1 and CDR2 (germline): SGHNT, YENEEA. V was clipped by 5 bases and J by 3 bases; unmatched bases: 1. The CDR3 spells CASSAGGYEQYF. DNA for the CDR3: TGTGCCAGCAGCGCAGGGGGCTACGAGCAGTACTTC. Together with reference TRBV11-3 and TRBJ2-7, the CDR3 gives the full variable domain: EAGVVQSPRYKIIEKKQPVAFWCNPISGHNTLYWYLQNLGQGPELLIRYENEEAVDDSQLPKDRFSAERLKGVDSTLKIQPAELGDSAVYLCASSAGGYEQYFGPGTRLTVT.

The CDR3 reads CASSDLTGFFLETQYF. The CDR3, as DNA: TGCGCCAGCAGTGATTTGACGGGATTTTTTTTAGAGACCCAGTACTTC. The chain links TRBV10-1 to TRBJ2-5; D might be TRBD2 (5 bases). Between the trimmed V and J ends, which lost 3 bases and 4 bases, there was a span of 18 bases. Germline V lookup: CDR1 WNHNN, CDR2 SYGVQD (reference sequence). This CDR3 region has 16 residues.

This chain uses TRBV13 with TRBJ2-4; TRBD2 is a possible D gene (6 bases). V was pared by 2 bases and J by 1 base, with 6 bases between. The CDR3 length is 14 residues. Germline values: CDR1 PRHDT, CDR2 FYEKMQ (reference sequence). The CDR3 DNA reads TGTGCCAGCAGCTTACGGGGGGCCAAAAACATTCAGTACTTC. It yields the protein CASSLRGAKNIQYF.

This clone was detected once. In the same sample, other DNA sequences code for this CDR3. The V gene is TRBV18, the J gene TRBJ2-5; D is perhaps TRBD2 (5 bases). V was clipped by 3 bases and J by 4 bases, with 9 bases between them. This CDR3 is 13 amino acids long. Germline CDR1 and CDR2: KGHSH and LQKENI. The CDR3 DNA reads TGTGCCAGCTCACCGGGAGTTGGAGAGACCCAGTACTTC. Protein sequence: CASSPGVGETQYF.

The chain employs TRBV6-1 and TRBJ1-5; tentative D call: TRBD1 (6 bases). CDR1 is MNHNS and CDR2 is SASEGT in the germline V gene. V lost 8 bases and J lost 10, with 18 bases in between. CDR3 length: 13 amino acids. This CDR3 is CASGDTGRSPQHF. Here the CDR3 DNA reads TGTGCCAGCGGGGACACCGGGCGTTCACCCCAGCATTTT.

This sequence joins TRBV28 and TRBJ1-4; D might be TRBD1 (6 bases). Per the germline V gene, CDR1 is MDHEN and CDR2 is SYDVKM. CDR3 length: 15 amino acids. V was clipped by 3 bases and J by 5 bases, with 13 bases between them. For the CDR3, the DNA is TGTGCCAGCAGTTTCGGAGGGGACATAAATGAAAAACTGTTTTTT. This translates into CASSFGGDINEKLFF.

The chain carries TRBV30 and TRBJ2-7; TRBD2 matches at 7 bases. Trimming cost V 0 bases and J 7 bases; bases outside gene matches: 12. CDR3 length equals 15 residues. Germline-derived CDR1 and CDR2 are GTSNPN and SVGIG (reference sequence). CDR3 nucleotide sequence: TGTGCCTGGAGTGTACTGTTTGGTGGGGGGGGAGAGCAGTACTTC. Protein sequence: CAWSVLFGGGGEQYF.

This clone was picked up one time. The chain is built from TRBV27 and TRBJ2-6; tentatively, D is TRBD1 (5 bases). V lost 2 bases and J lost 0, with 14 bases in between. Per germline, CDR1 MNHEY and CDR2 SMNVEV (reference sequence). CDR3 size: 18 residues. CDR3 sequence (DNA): TGTGCCAGCAGTTTAATCCCAGGGTCTAGCTCTGGGGCCAACGTCCTGACTTTC. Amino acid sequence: CASSLIPGSSSGANVLTF.

In DNA, the CDR3 is TGCGCCAGCAGCCAATTCATAGGGCTCACAGATACGCAGTATTTT. Protein product: CASSQFIGLTDTQYF. This chain connects TRBV4-3 to TRBJ2-3; D gene uncertain. This CDR3 contains 15 residues. From germline, CDR1 is LGHNA and CDR2 YSLEER. The V end lost 2 bases, the J end lost 2 bases, and 11 bases lay between the germline ends.

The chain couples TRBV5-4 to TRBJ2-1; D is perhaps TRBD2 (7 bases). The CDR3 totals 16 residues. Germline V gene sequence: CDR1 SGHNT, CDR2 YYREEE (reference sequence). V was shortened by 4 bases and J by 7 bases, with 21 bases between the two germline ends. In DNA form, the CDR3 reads TGTGCCAGCAGCGGCCCGGGGGCGGGAGTGCTGAATGAGCAGTTCTTC. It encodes CASSGPGAGVLNEQFF. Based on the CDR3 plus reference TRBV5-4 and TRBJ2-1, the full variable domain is ETGVTQSPTHLIKTRGQQVTLRCSSQSGHNTVSWYQQALGQGPQFIFQYYREEENGRGNFPPRFSGLQFPNYSSELNVNALELDDSALYLCASSGPGAGVLNEQFFGPGTRLTVL.

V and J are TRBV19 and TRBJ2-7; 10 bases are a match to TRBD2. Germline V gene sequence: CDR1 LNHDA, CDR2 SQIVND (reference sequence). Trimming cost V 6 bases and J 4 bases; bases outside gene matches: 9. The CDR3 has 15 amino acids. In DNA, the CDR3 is TGTGCCAGTAGAAATAGCGGGAGGACGAATTACGAGCAGTACTTC. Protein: CASRNSGRTNYEQYF.

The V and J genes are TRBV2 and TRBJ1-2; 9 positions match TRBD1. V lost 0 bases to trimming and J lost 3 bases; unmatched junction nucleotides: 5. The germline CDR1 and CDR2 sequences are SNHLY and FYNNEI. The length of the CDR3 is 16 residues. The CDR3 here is CASSEAHRGQDYGYTF. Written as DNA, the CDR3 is TGTGCCAGCAGTGAAGCACACAGGGGGCAAGACTATGGCTACACCTTC.

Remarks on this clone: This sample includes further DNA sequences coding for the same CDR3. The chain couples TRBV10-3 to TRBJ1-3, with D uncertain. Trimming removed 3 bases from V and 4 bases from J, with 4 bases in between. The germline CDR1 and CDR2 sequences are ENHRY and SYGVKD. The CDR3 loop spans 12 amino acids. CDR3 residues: CAISDLGNTIYF. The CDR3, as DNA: TGTGCCATCAGTGACCTAGGAAACACCATATATTTT.

This CDR3 is CASSPQGQGILSNQPQHF. In nucleotides, the CDR3 is TGTGCCAGCTCACCACAGGGACAGGGGATTTTGAGCAATCAGCCCCAGCATTTT. V is TRBV18 and J is TRBJ1-5; 10 positions agree with TRBD1. The CDR3 sequence is 18 residues long. V was pared by 1 base and J by 1 base, with 7 bases of the junction left unmatched. Germline CDR1 and CDR2: KGHSH and LQKENI.